The TCR beta chain described here comes from a study of blood T cells in healthy people across ages. Study as a whole: Capture by template switching was about one barcoded beta molecule per two T cells.

Through a sample-barcoded 5' primer and a J-beta primer mix, a second PCR was run for roughly 6 to 11 cycles. MiXCR, run by TCRdb on the 5' RACE reads, gives a single entry per CDR3 protein. The sample gives just over 1 million distinct CDR3 sequences, 40% to 45% of which show up once; 18% is in the top ten. V was clipped by 2 bases and J by 6 bases; unmatched bases: 6. The CDR3 totals 16 residues. PBMCs were isolated at a quantity of at least 6 million per sample. This clonotype was sampled from a woman aged 55 to 70 in good health. The chain links TRBV12-3 or TRBV12-4 to TRBJ2-3, with 12 positions matching TRBD2. The source material was blood. The CDR3 DNA is TGTGCCAGCAGTTTACTATGGACTAGCGGGACGGATACGCAGTATTTT. Its translation: CASSLLWTSGTDTQYF.